The 24 T cell receptor beta chains in this list originate from one sample, sequenced in a study of cytotoxic CD8 clonotypes in ibrutinib-treated CLL. Some clones are missing from TCRdb's copy, which holds only in-frame ones; the method was immunoSEQ multiplex PCR. This table holds around 200,000 clones, roughly three quarters found once. The specimen was PBMCs, collected after 12 months of ibrutinib treatment. The receptors shown here come from a human donor with chronic lymphocytic leukemia.

The V and J genes are TRBV7-2 and TRBJ1-2; no definite D call. The CDR3 covers 15 residues. Trimming shortened V by 0 bases and J by 4 bases, and 12 bases separated the two germline ends. Germline-derived CDR1 and CDR2 are SGHTA and FQGNSA. The DNA for the CDR3 is TGTGCCAGCAGCTTAGCGCTAACACCTAGCTATGGCTACACCTTC. It encodes CASSLALTPSYGYTF.

V gene TRBV4-1 combines with J gene TRBJ2-1, with 11 bases identical to TRBD2. This CDR3 is 19 amino acids long. Germline trimming cut 0 bases from V and 0 bases from J; bases unmatched to any gene: 7. Germline V CDR1 and CDR2: MGHRA, YSYEKL. The CDR3 bases are TGCGCCAGCAGCCAAGATAGCTTAGCGGGGGGGAGCTCCTACAATGAGCAGTTCTTC. It specifies CASSQDSLAGGSSYNEQFF.

CDR3 DNA: TGTGCCAGCAGCCCACGGGGCGGGTTGGTCGGGGCATATGGCTACACCTTC. Residues: CASSPRGGLVGAYGYTF. The chain couples TRBV7-3 to TRBJ1-2; a weak D match, TRBD1 (5 bases). Germline lookup yields CDR1 SGHTA and CDR2 FQGTGA. This CDR3 has 17 amino acids. Deletions cut 5 bases from V and 5 bases from J, with 24 bases between.

The chain employs TRBV2 and TRBJ2-1; D is ambiguous. Germline CDR1 is SNHLY and CDR2 is FYNNEI. This CDR3 is built from 11 residues. V lost 4 bases to trimming and J lost 10 bases, with 8 bases between them. CDR3 residues: CASSVLREQFF. In nucleotides, the CDR3 is TGTGCCAGCAGTGTTCTGCGAGAGCAGTTCTTC.

CDR3 amino acids: CASSTSYSGDGYTF. Written as DNA, the CDR3 is TGTGCCAGCAGCACAAGTTATTCCGGGGATGGCTACACCTTC. The chain employs TRBV2 and TRBJ1-2; D is ambiguous. The CDR3 is 14 residues long. Trimming left V 6 bases short and J 6 bases short, with 17 bases between. The germline V gene has CDR1 SNHLY and CDR2 FYNNEI.

The table lists this clone with a few counts. The chain employs TRBV5-1 and TRBJ2-7, with D unclear. Trimming pared 3 bases from V and 0 bases from J, leaving 1 base between. The CDR3 has 11 residues. Germline V gene sequence: CDR1 SGHRS, CDR2 YFSETQ. CDR3 in DNA: TGCGCCAGCAGCTACTCCTACGAGCAGTACTTC. It specifies CASSYSYEQYF.

The table lists this clone with a few counts. V usage is TRBV6-5 and J usage is TRBJ1-5, with D possibly being TRBD1 (5 bases). The germline V gene encodes CDR1 MNHEY and CDR2 SVGAGI. CDR3 length equals 15 residues. Deletions cut 2 bases from V and 5 bases from J, with 13 bases between. CDR3 DNA sequence: TGTGCCAGCAGTTACGAGGGGAAAGGATATCAGCCCCAGCATTTT. Protein sequence: CASSYEGKGYQPQHF.

This chain joins TRBV5-1 and TRBJ1-2; unclear D gene. The CDR3 consists of 14 residues. V lost 7 bases and J lost 4, with 17 bases in between. In germline, CDR1 is SGHRS, CDR2 YFSETQ. This chain's CDR3 is CASGPTNPFYGYTF. Here the CDR3 DNA reads TGCGCCAGCGGACCAACAAACCCTTTCTATGGCTACACCTTC.

This chain links TRBV5-1 with TRBJ2-2, with 8 bases matching TRBD1. J was trimmed by 5 bases and V by 3 bases; bases with no gene match: 3. The germline CDR1 and CDR2 sequences are SGHRS and YFSETQ. There are 14 residues in the CDR3. The CDR3 loop reads CASSSGTGTGELFF. The CDR3 bases are TGCGCCAGCAGCTCCGGGACAGGAACCGGGGAGCTGTTTTTT.

The chain has TRBV18 and TRBJ1-5, with 11 nucleotides matching TRBD1. Germline CDR1 reads KGHSH; CDR2 reads LQKENI. J was trimmed by 4 bases and V by 6 bases; bases with no gene match: 5. This CDR3 is built from 15 residues. CDR3 sequence (DNA): TGTGCCAGCTCCCCGGGACAGGGGGATAATCAGCCCCAGCATTTT. Translation: CASSPGQGDNQPQHF.

V and J are TRBV2 and TRBJ1-6; D is unresolved. The germline gives CDR1 SNHLY, CDR2 FYNNEI. The CDR3 length is 14 residues. Trimming shortened V by 6 bases and J by 6 bases, and 12 bases separated the two germline ends. CDR3 nucleotides: TGTGCCAGCAGCCCGGATAGTATTAATTCACCCCTCCACTTT. Its protein product is CASSPDSINSPLHF. The whole variable domain, filled in from reference TRBV2 and TRBJ1-6, reads EPEVTQTPSHQVTQMGQEVILRCVPISNHLYFYWYRQILGQKVEFLVSFYNNEISEKSEIFDDQFSVERPDGSNFTLKIRSTKLEDSAMYFCASSPDSINSPLHFGNGTRLTVT.

This clone occurred a few times. CDR3 protein: CASSLSGGSSDTQYF. Written as DNA, the CDR3 is TGTGCCAGCAGCCTCTCGGGGGGCTCCTCAGATACGCAGTATTTT. The V gene is TRBV9, the J gene TRBJ2-3, with D tentatively TRBD2 (7 bases). This CDR3 has 15 residues. V lost 4 bases to trimming and J lost 4 bases, with 16 bases between them. Germline V gives CDR1 SGDLS, CDR2 YYNGEE.

This sequence joins TRBV28 and TRBJ1-5; perhaps TRBD1 as D (5 bases). The germline V gene has CDR1 MDHEN and CDR2 SYDVKM. The V end lost 5 bases, the J end lost 6 bases, and 17 bases lay between the germline ends. This CDR3 is 15 amino acids long. This chain's CDR3 is CASSKELGRRQPQHF. The DNA of the CDR3 is TGTGCCAGCAGTAAAGAGCTGGGGCGTCGTCAGCCCCAGCATTTT.

This chain uses TRBV7-9 with TRBJ2-2, with TRBD1 matching 9 bases. The CDR3 runs to 16 residues. Germline CDR1 and CDR2: SEHNR and FQNEAQ (reference sequence). Losses at the gene ends were 1 base for V and 4 bases for J; bases not matched to a gene: 4. The CDR3 DNA follows: TGTGCCAGCAGCTTAGGACAGGGGGTTAGCACCGGGGAGCTGTTTTTT. Protein sequence: CASSLGQGVSTGELFF.

The rearrangement uses TRBV5-1 and TRBJ1-1; 9 bases are shared with TRBD1. The CDR3 is 14 residues long. Looked up from germline, CDR1 is SGHRS and CDR2 is YFSETQ. J gave up 1 base and V 7 bases, and 5 bases lay outside the gene matches. In nucleotides, the CDR3 is TGCGCCAGCGGGACAGGGTGGGAGAACACTGAAGCTTTCTTT. Translating it yields CASGTGWENTEAFF. The full variable domain, its missing parts supplied by reference TRBV5-1 and TRBJ1-1, is KAGVTQTPRYLIKTRGQQVTLSCSPISGHRSVSWYQQTPGQGLQFLFEYFSETQRNKGNFPGRFSGRQFSNSRSEMNVSTLELGDSALYLCASGTGWENTEAFFGQGTRLTVV.

J is TRBJ1-2 and V is TRBV4-1; D uncertain. CDR1 and CDR2 from the germline V gene are MGHRA and YSYEKL. The CDR3 spans 14 residues. Trimming removed 3 bases from V and 2 bases from J, with 10 bases in between. The CDR3 region is CASSQALPNYGYTF. CDR3 sequence (DNA): TGCGCCAGCAGCCAGGCGCTACCCAACTATGGCTACACCTTC.

This clone was found a few times. The CDR3 sequence is CASSIRTGELFF. The CDR3 DNA reads TGTGCCAGTAGTATAAGAACCGGGGAGCTGTTTTTT. The chain is built from TRBV19 and TRBJ2-2; no definite D call. The CDR3 consists of 12 residues. Germline V lookup: CDR1 LNHDA, CDR2 SQIVND (reference sequence). Trimming removed 2 bases at V and 5 bases at J, with 3 bases between.

This clone was counted only a few times. The chain joins TRBV27 to TRBJ1-2; possible D gene TRBD1, 6 bases. Trimming shortened V by 3 bases and J by 8 bases, and 13 bases separated the two germline ends. CDR1 and CDR2 (germline): MNHEY, SMNVEV (reference sequence). The CDR3 has 13 amino acids. This CDR3 reads CASSFGRGGGYTF. CDR3 sequence (DNA): TGTGCCAGCAGTTTTGGCAGGGGAGGAGGCTACACCTTC.

The chain has TRBV11-2 and TRBJ2-2; 7 bases align to TRBD2. The germline V gene encodes CDR1 SGHAT and CDR2 FQNNGV. CDR3 length equals 13 residues. With V trimmed by 4 bases and J by 5 bases, 1 base remained unmatched. The CDR3 DNA reads TGTGCCAGCAGCTGGGAGGGAACCGGGGAGCTGTTTTTT. It codes for CASSWEGTGELFF.

The chain links TRBV5-1 to TRBJ2-4; 10 nucleotides agree with TRBD1. Per germline, CDR1 SGHRS and CDR2 YFSETQ. The CDR3 has 14 amino acids. Losses at the gene ends were 7 bases for V and 0 bases for J; bases not matched to a gene: 1. The chain's CDR3 is CASGTGVAKNIQYF. Written as DNA, the CDR3 is TGCGCCAGCGGGACAGGGGTAGCCAAAAACATTCAGTACTTC.

This clone was recorded only once. The chain has TRBV7-3 and TRBJ1-4; possible D gene TRBD1, 5 bases. V lost 5 bases to trimming and J lost 8 bases, with 12 bases between them. Germline V gene sequence: CDR1 SGHTA, CDR2 FQGTGA. The CDR3 is 13 residues long. The CDR3 sequence is CASSLRRQEKLFF. The CDR3 DNA sequence: TGTGCCAGCAGCCTCCGTAGACAGGAAAAACTGTTTTTT. Full variable domain (remainder filled in from reference TRBV7-3 and TRBJ1-4): GAGVSQTPSNKVTEKGKYVELRCDPISGHTALYWYRQSLGQGPEFLIYFQGTGAADDSGLPNDRFFAVRPEGSVSTLKIQRTERGDSAVYLCASSLRRQEKLFFGSGTQLSVL.

This clone was detected ten times or more. The chain is built from TRBV19 and TRBJ1-1, with 7 bases identical to TRBD1. Germline V lookup: CDR1 LNHDA, CDR2 SQIVND (reference sequence). The CDR3 has 13 amino acids. V dropped 5 bases and J dropped 3; count of bases not matched to a gene: 3. This chain's CDR3 is CASSHTGDTEAFF. The CDR3 DNA sequence: TGTGCCAGTAGTCATACAGGGGACACTGAAGCTTTCTTT.

This clone was recorded a few times. V is TRBV6-5 and J is TRBJ1-6, with 10 bases lining up with TRBD1. CDR3 length: 13 residues. With 8 bases clipped from V and 7 bases from J, the junction kept 2 bases outside the gene matches. Per germline, CDR1 MNHEY and CDR2 SVGAGI. CDR3 sequence: CASWTGGNSPLHF. The CDR3 nucleotides are TGTGCCAGCTGGACAGGGGGGAATTCACCCCTCCACTTT.

The chain carries TRBV6-5 and TRBJ1-3; D is unclear. V lost 8 bases and J lost 0, with 8 bases in between. The CDR3 contains 13 residues. Germline assignment: CDR1 MNHEY and CDR2 SVGAGI. CDR3 DNA sequence: TGTGCCAGCGGACGCAGCTCTGGAAACACCATATATTTT. It specifies CASGRSSGNTIYF.